This T cell receptor (beta chain) was captured by sequencing in a study of control samples from healthy donors and cancer patients. Method: immunoSEQ multiplex PCR; TCRdb's copy keeps in-frame clones and lacks some. The table records roughly 170,000 clones, 85% to 90% of them present only once. Trimming removed 3 bases from V and 4 bases from J, with 15 bases in between. Looked up from germline, CDR1 is LNHDA and CDR2 is SQIVND (reference sequence). The CDR3 sequence is 15 residues long. This TCR was sampled from a woman aged 25 to 39 in good health. J is TRBJ1-2 and V is TRBV19; weak D call: TRBD1 (6 bases). The sequencing sample was made of blood. As DNA, the CDR3 is TGTGCCAGTAGTATGGCAGGGGCCGATGGCTATGGCTACACCTTC. Its translation is CASSMAGADGYGYTF.